This note documents a single T cell receptor beta chain sequence. Its matching antigen is unknown. HTBI primers from iRepertoire and Arm-PCR of CDR3 regions yielded the TCR beta libraries. TCRdb redid the calling of the multiplex PCR reads with MiXCR, one entry per CDR3 protein. In the table there are 450,000 to 600,000 distinct CDR3 sequences, under 20% of which are singletons. Sample time point: newly diagnosed GD, antithyroid drugs for less than 3 months. The TCR library was prepared using RNA isolated from PBMCs. All patients originated from an endocrinology department located in Xi'an, China. Germline CDR1 and CDR2: SGHDT and YYEEEE. Trimming took 0 bases from V and 5 from J, leaving 6 bases between them. CDR3 size: 13 residues. This sample stems from a study of regulatory T cells in long-lasting Graves disease. Overall study: For under 3 months, newly diagnosed Graves' patients had been taking antithyroid drugs.

Study-level results: TCR diversity was lower in persistent Graves' patients (versus newly diagnosed ones).

This sample was shared with a second study, whose subject was T cells in Graves' hyperthyroidism and ophthalmopathy. That study reports: A model of 13 V-J pairs discriminated ophthalmopathy from stable hyperthyroidism.

The chain is built from TRBV5-6 and TRBJ1-5; D gene uncertain. The receptor was isolated from a middle-aged man with Graves disease. The input for sequencing was peripheral blood mononuclear cells (PBMCs), taken at new diagnosis, from a patient treated with antithyroid drugs. DNA of the CDR3: TGTGCCAGCAGCTTGGATGCAGATCAGCCCCAGCATTTT. This translates into CASSLDADQPQHF. The full variable domain, rest sourced from reference TRBV5-6 and TRBJ1-5, is DAGVTQSPTHLIKTRGQQVTLRCSPKSGHDTVSWYQQALGQGPQFIFQYYEEEERQRGNFPDRFSGHQFPNYSSELNVNALLLGDSALYLCASSLDADQPQHFGDGTRLSIL.